These T cell receptor beta chains were read from a single sample in a study of beta chain features in type 1 diabetes. TCRdb keeps only in-frame clones here, not all; method: immunoSEQ multiplex PCR. The table lists approximately 160,000 clones, less than 9.5% of them singletons. The material sequenced was central memory CD4+ T cells from blood. Receptors originate from a woman in her late teens or twenties in good health. The CDR3 runs from the conserved cysteine through the conserved F or W. The order of the fields is clone size, D gene, CDR3 length, J gene, V gene, CDR3 protein, CDR3 DNA. D genes are given only for firm matches. Size is omitted from some rows. Given values are once, few, many or a class for expanded clones.

clone_size: many; d_call: NA; cdr3_length: 14; j_call: TRBJ2-1; v_call: TRBV7-7; cdr3_aa: CASSLDRWGSEQFF; cdr3_nt: TGTGCTAGCAGCTTAGACCGGTGGGGCAGCGAGCAGTTCTTC
clone_size: NA; d_call: TRBD2; cdr3_length: 16; j_call: TRBJ2-7; v_call: TRBV2; cdr3_aa: CASSLGSGSGAYEQYF; cdr3_nt: TGTGCCAGCAGTTTGGGGAGCGGGAGCGGCGCCTACGAGCAGTACTTC
clone_size: NA; d_call: NA; cdr3_length: 10; j_call: TRBJ1-1; v_call: TRBV29-1; cdr3_aa: CSVVGAEAFF; cdr3_nt: TGCAGCGTCGTGGGAGCTGAAGCTTTCTTT
clone_size: NA; d_call: NA; cdr3_length: 13; j_call: TRBJ1-4; v_call: TRBV5-6; cdr3_aa: CASSLWENEKLFF; cdr3_nt: TGTGCCAGCAGCTTGTGGGAGAATGAAAAACTGTTTTTT
clone_size: NA; d_call: NA; cdr3_length: 15; j_call: TRBJ2-3; v_call: TRBV5-6; cdr3_aa: CASSLGAGSTDTQYF; cdr3_nt: TGTGCCAGCAGCTTGGGAGCGGGTTCAACAGATACGCAGTATTTT
clone_size: few; d_call: TRBD2; cdr3_length: 14; j_call: TRBJ2-3; v_call: TRBV7-2; cdr3_aa: CASSSTSGTDTQYF; cdr3_nt: TGTGCCAGCAGCTCCACTAGCGGCACAGATACGCAGTATTTT
clone_size: NA; d_call: TRBD2; cdr3_length: 17; j_call: TRBJ2-2; v_call: TRBV7-7; cdr3_aa: CASSLGGTSGVTGELFF; cdr3_nt: TGTGCTAGCAGCTTAGGCGGGACTAGCGGGGTGACCGGGGAGCTGTTTTTT
clone_size: NA; d_call: NA; cdr3_length: 13; j_call: TRBJ2-1; v_call: TRBV5-6; cdr3_aa: CASSTRRRGEQFF; cdr3_nt: TGTGCCAGCAGCACACGCCGTAGGGGAGAGCAGTTCTTC
clone_size: few; d_call: NA; cdr3_length: 14; j_call: TRBJ2-5; v_call: TRBV12-2; cdr3_aa: CASRLQYRAETQYF; cdr3_nt: TGTGCAAGTCGCTTACAATACAGGGCAGAGACCCAGTACTTC
clone_size: NA; d_call: NA; cdr3_length: 13; j_call: TRBJ1-5; v_call: TRBV7-2; cdr3_aa: CASSFRVDQPQHF; cdr3_nt: TGTGCCAGCAGCTTCAGGGTAGATCAGCCCCAGCATTTT